This entry lists 2 T cell receptor beta chains sequenced from one sample in a study of graft-versus-host responses after intestinal transplantation. The data were produced by immunoSEQ multiplex PCR, yet TCRdb's version contains in-frame clones alone and is incomplete. The top ten hold around 0.56% of the sample, which has about 25,000 clones, approximately 95% seen once. The material was PBMCs, obtained 156 days after intestinal transplant. These receptors were taken from a human patient who received an intestinal transplant, so some T cells may come from the graft donor.

The genes are TRBV14 and TRBJ2-3; D is uncertain. This CDR3 contains 15 residues. Germline assignment: CDR1 SGHDN and CDR2 FVKESK. V lost 0 bases and J lost 2, with 9 bases in between. CDR3 in amino acids: CASSQEAFLTDTQYF. In DNA, the CDR3 is TGTGCCAGCAGCCAAGAAGCCTTCCTCACAGATACGCAGTATTTT.

This sequence joins TRBV11-2 and TRBJ2-3; D is undetermined. Trimming took 2 bases from V and 5 from J, leaving 2 bases between them. Per germline, CDR1 SGHAT and CDR2 FQNNGV. The CDR3 loop spans 11 amino acids. The CDR3: CASSLRDTQYF. The CDR3 DNA follows: TGTGCCAGCAGCTTAAGAGATACGCAGTATTTT.